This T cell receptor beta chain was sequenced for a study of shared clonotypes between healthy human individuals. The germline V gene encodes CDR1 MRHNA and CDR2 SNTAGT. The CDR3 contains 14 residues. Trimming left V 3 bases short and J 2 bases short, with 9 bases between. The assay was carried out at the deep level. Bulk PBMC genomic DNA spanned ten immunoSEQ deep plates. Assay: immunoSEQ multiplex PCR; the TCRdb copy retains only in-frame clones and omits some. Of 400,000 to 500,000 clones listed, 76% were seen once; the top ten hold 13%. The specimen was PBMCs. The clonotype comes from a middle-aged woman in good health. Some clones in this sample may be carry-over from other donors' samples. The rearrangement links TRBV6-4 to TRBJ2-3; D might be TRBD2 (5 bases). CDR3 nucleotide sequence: TGTGCCAGCAGTGAGAGCGGAGACACAGATACGCAGTATTTT. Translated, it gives CASSESGDTDTQYF.